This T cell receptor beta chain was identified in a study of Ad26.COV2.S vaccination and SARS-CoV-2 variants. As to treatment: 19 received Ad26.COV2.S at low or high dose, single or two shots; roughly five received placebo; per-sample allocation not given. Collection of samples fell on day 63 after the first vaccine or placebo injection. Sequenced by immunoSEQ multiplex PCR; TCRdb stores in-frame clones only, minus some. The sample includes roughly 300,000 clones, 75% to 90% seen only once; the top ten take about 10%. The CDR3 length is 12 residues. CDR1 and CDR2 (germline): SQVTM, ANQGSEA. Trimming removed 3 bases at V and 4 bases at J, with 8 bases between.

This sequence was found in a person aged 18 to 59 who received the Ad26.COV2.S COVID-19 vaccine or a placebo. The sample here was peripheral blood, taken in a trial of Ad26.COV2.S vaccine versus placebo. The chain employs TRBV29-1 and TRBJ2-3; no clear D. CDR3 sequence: CSVDMTSDTQYF. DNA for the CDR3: TGCAGCGTTGATATGACATCAGATACGCAGTATTTT.